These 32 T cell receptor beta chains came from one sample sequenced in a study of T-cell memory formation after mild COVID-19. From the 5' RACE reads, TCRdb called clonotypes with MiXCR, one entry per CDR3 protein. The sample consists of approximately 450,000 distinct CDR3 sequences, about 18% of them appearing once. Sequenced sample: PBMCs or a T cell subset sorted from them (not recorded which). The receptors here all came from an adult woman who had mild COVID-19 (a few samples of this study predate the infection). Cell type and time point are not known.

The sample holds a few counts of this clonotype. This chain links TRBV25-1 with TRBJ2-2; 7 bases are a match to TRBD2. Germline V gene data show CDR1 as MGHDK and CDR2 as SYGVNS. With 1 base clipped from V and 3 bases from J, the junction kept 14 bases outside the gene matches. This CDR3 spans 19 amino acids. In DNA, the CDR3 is TGTGCCAGCAGTGAATTGGGAGTAGCGGGCGATTTGGACACCGGGGAGCTGTTTTTT. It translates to CASSELGVAGDLDTGELFF. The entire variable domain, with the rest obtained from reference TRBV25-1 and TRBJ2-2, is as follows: EADIYQTPRYLVIGTGKKITLECSQTMGHDKMYWYQQDPGMELHLIHYSYGVNSTEKGDLSSESTVSRIRTEHFPLTLESARPSHTSQYLCASSELGVAGDLDTGELFFGEGSRLTVL.

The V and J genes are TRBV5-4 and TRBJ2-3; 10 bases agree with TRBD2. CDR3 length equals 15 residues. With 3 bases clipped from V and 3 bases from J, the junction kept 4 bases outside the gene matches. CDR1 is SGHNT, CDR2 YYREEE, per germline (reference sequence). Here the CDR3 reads CASSSTSGVTDTQYF. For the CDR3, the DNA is TGTGCCAGCAGCTCTACTAGCGGGGTAACAGATACGCAGTATTTT.

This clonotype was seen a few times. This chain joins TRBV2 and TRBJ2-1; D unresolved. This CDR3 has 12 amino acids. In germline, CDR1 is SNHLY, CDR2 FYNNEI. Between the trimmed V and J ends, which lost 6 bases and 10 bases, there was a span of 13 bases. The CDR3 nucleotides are TGTGCCAGCAGCCCTGATATGAACGAGCAGTTCTTC. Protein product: CASSPDMNEQFF.

CDR3 coding DNA: TGTGCCAGCAGCCAAGGCCTCACTGGCCAGGGTCTTGGCTACACCTTC. Its protein product is CASSQGLTGQGLGYTF. J is TRBJ1-2 and V is TRBV3-1, with D possibly TRBD1 on 5 matching bases. The CDR3 covers 16 residues. Trimming removed 1 base at V and 7 bases at J, with 19 bases between. Germline V gives CDR1 LGHDT, CDR2 YNNKEL (reference sequence).

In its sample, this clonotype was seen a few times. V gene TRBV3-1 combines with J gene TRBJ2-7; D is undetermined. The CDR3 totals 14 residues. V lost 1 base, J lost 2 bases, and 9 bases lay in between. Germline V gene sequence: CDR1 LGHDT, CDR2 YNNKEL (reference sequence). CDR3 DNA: TGTGCCAGCAGCCAAGCTTGGAAAACCTACGAGCAGTACTTC. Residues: CASSQAWKTYEQYF.

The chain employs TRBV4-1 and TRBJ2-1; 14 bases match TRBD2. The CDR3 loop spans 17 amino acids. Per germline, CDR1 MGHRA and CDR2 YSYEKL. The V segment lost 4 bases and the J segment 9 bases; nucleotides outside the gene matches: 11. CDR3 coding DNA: TGCGCCAGCAGCCCCGGGCAGACTAGCGGGAGGGGGGGTGAGCAGTTCTTC. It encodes CASSPGQTSGRGGEQFF.

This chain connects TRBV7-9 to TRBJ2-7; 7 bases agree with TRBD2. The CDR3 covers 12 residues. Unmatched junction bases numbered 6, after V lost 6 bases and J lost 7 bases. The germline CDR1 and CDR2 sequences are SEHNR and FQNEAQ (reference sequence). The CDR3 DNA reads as TGTGCCAGCAGGGGGGGGAATGGGGAGCAGTACTTC. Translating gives CASRGGNGEQYF. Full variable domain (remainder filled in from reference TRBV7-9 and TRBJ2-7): DTGVSQNPRHKITKRGQNVTFRCDPISEHNRLYWYRQTLGQGPEFLTYFQNEAQLEKSRLLSDRFSAERPKGSFSTLEIQRTEQGDSAMYLCASRGGNGEQYFGPGTRLTVT.

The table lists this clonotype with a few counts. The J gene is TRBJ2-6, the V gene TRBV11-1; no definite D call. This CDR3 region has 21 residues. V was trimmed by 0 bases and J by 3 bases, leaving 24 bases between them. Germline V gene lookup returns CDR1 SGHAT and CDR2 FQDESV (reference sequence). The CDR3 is CASSLAVDKQTAYFGANVLTF. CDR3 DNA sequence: TGTGCCAGCAGCTTAGCGGTTGATAAACAGACCGCCTACTTTGGGGCCAACGTCCTGACTTTC.

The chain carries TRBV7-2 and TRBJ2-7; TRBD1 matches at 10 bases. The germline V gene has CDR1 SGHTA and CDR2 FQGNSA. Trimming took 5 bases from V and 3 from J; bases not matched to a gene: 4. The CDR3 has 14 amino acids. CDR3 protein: CASSEGQGSYEQYF. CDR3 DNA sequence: TGTGCCAGCAGCGAGGGACAGGGGAGCTACGAGCAGTACTTC.

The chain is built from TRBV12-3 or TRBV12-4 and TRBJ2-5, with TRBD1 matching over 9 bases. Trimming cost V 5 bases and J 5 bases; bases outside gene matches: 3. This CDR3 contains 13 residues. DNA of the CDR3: TGTGCCAGCAGTAGGGACAGGGCGGAGACCCAGTACTTC. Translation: CASSRDRAETQYF.

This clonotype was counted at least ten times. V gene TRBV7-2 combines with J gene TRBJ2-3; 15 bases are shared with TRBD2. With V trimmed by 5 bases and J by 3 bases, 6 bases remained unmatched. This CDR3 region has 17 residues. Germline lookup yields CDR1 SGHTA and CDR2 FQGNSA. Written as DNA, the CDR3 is TGTGCCAGCAGCCCCCGGACTAGCGGGGGGGCGACAGATACGCAGTATTTT. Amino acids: CASSPRTSGGATDTQYF.

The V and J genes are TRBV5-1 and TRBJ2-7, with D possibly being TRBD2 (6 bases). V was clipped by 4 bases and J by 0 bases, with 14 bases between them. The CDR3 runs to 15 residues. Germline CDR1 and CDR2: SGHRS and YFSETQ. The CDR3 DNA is TGCGCCAGCAGCAGGGACTCCTTTAACTCCTACGAGCAGTACTTC. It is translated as CASSRDSFNSYEQYF.

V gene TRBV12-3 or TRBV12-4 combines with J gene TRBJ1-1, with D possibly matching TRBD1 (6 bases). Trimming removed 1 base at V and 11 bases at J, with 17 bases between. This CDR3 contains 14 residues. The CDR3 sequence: CASSLGGGSRDAFF. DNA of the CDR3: TGTGCCAGCAGTTTAGGAGGGGGGAGCCGGGATGCTTTCTTT.

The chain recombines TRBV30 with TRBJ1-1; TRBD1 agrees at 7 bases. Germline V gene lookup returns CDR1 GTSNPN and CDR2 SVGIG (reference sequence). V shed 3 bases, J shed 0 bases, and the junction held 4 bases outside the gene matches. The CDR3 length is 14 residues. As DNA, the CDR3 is TGTGCCTGGAGCCGACAGGGATTGAACACTGAAGCTTTCTTT. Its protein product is CAWSRQGLNTEAFF.

The CDR3 DNA is TGTGCCATCAGTGAGTCGGGGTTGACAGGCTACACCTTC. This gives the protein CAISESGLTGYTF. This chain joins TRBV10-3 and TRBJ1-2, with no clear D. This CDR3 is built from 13 residues. Germline V lookup: CDR1 ENHRY, CDR2 SYGVKD. The V end lost 0 bases, the J end lost 8 bases, and 10 bases lay between the germline ends.

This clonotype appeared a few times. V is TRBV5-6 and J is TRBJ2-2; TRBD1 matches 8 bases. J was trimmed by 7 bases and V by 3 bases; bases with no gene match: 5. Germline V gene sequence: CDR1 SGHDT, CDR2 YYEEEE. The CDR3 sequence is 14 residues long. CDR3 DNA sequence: TGTGCCAGCAGCTCTCGGACAGGGAACGGGGAGCTGTTTTTT. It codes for CASSSRTGNGELFF.

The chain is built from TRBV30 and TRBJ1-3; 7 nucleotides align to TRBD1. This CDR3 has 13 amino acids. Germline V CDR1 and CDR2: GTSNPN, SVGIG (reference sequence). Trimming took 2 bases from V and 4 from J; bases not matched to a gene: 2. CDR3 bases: TGTGCCTGGAGTACAGGGGCCGGAAACACCATATATTTT. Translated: CAWSTGAGNTIYF.

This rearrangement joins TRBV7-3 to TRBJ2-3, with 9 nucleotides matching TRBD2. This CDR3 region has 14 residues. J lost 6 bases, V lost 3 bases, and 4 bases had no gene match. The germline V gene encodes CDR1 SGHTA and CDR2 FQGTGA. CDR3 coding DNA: TGTGCCAGCAGCTTCTATAGCGGGGGTGATACGCAGTATTTT. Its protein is CASSFYSGGDTQYF.

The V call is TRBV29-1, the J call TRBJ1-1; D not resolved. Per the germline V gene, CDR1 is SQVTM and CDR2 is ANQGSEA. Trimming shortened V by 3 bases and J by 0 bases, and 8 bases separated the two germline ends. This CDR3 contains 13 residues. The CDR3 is CSVESGLNTEAFF. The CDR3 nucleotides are TGCAGCGTTGAGTCCGGGTTGAACACTGAAGCTTTCTTT.

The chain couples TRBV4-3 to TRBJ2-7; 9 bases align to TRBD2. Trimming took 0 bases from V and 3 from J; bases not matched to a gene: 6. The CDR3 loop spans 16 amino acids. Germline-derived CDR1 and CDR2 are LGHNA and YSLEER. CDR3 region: CASSQDGLSGSYEQYF. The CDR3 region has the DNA TGCGCCAGCAGCCAAGATGGCCTTAGCGGGAGCTACGAGCAGTACTTC.

The CDR3 loop reads CASSSQQGGSTEAFF. For the CDR3, the DNA is TGCGCCAGCAGCTCCCAACAGGGAGGGAGCACTGAAGCTTTCTTT. V usage is TRBV5-1 and J usage is TRBJ1-1, with D perhaps TRBD1 (6 bases). In germline, CDR1 is SGHRS, CDR2 YFSETQ. The CDR3 is 15 amino acids. Trimming pared 3 bases from V and 4 bases from J, leaving 16 bases between.

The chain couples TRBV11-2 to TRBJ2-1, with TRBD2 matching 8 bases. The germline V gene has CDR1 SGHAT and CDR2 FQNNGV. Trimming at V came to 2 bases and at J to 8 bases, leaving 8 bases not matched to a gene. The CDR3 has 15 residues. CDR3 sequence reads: CASSLKRGGQDEQFF. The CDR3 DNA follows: TGTGCCAGCAGCTTAAAACGGGGGGGCCAGGATGAGCAGTTCTTC. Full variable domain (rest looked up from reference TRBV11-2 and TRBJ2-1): EAGVAQSPRYKIIEKRQSVAFWCNPISGHATLYWYQQILGQGPKLLIQFQNNGVVDDSQLPKDRFSAERLKGVDSTLKIQPAKLEDSAVYLCASSLKRGGQDEQFFGPGTRLTVL.

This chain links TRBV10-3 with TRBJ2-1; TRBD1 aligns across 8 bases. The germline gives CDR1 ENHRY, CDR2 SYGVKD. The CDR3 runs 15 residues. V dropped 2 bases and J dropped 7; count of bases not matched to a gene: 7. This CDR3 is CAISEGQGAQNEQFF. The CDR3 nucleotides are TGTGCCATCAGTGAGGGGCAGGGGGCGCAAAATGAGCAGTTCTTC.

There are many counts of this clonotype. CDR3 nucleotides: TGTGCCAGCAAAAGCGGGAGCTCCTACAATGAGCAGTTCTTC. As protein: CASKSGSSYNEQFF. This sequence joins TRBV12-3 or TRBV12-4 and TRBJ2-1, with TRBD2 identical over 8 bases. The CDR3 sequence is 14 residues long. Trimming cost V 7 bases and J 0 bases; bases outside gene matches: 2.

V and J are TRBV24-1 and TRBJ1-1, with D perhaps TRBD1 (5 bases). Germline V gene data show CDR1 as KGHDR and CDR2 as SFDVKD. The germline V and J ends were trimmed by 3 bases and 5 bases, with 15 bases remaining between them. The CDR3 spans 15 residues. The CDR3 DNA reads TGTGCCACCAGTGATCCTGGACACTCCGGGACTGAAGCTTTCTTT. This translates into CATSDPGHSGTEAFF.

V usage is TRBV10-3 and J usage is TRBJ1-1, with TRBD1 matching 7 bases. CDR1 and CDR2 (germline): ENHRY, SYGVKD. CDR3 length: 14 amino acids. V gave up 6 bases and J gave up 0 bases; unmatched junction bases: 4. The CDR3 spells CAIRGQPMNTEAFF. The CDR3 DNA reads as TGTGCCATCAGGGGACAGCCAATGAACACTGAAGCTTTCTTT.

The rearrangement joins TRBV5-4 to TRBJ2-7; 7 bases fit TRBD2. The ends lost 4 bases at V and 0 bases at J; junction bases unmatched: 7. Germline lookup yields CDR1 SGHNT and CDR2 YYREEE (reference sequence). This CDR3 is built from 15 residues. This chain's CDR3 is CASSPQTSISYEQYF. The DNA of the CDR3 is TGTGCCAGCAGCCCACAGACTAGCATCTCCTACGAGCAGTACTTC.

The CDR3 reads CASTPPEELAKNIQYF. CDR3 coding DNA: TGTGCCAGCACCCCTCCAGAGGAACTAGCCAAAAACATTCAGTACTTC. This chain joins TRBV7-9 and TRBJ2-4, with D uncertain. V lost 7 bases, J lost 0 bases, and 16 bases lay in between. CDR3 length equals 16 residues. The germline CDR1 and CDR2 sequences are SEHNR and FQNEAQ (reference sequence).

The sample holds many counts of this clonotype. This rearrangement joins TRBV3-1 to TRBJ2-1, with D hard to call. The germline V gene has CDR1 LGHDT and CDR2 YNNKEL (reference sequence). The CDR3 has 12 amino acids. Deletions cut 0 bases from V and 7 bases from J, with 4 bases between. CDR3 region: CASSQDRNEQFF. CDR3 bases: TGTGCCAGCAGCCAAGATCGGAATGAGCAGTTCTTC.

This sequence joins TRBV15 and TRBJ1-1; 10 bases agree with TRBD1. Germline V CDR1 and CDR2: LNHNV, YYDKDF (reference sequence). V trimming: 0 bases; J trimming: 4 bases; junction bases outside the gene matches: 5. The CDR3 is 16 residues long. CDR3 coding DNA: TGTGCCACCAGCAGAGACCGGGGACAGGGGAGCACTGAAGCTTTCTTT. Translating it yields CATSRDRGQGSTEAFF.

The CDR3 sequence is CASGHWTGAINQPQHF. DNA for the CDR3: TGTGCCAGTGGACACTGGACAGGGGCGATTAATCAGCCCCAGCATTTT. V usage is TRBV19 and J usage is TRBJ1-5; TRBD1 matches 9 bases. Germline V gene sequence: CDR1 LNHDA, CDR2 SQIVND (reference sequence). Trimming cost V 8 bases and J 4 bases; bases outside gene matches: 12. CDR3 length: 16 amino acids.

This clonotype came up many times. This CDR3 is CASSLEGQYYEQYF. CDR3 coding DNA: TGTGCCAGCAGCTTGGAGGGGCAGTACTACGAGCAGTACTTC. The chain employs TRBV7-9 and TRBJ2-7, with TRBD2 as a possible D gene (6 bases). Per the germline V gene, CDR1 is SEHNR and CDR2 is FQNEAQ (reference sequence). V lost 3 bases to trimming and J lost 3 bases, with 12 bases between them. CDR3 size: 14 residues.